A single sample is the source of the 9 T cell receptor beta chains below, sequenced in a study of cytomegalovirus exposure and HLA in healthy donors. The table came from immunoSEQ multiplex PCR; TCRdb's copy has only in-frame clones and leaves some out. The top ten clones hold 4.5% to 7% of a sample with 200,000 to 250,000 clones, less than 90% of them seen once. The sample comprised PBMCs. The receptors stem from a woman aged 18-29 years in good health and CMV-seronegative.

In its sample, this clone was seen a few times. The chain carries TRBV18 and TRBJ1-4; D might be TRBD1 (5 bases). The CDR3 is made up of 15 amino acids. Germline CDR1 and CDR2: KGHSH and LQKENI. V lost 4 bases to trimming and J lost 5 bases, with 14 bases between them. The DNA for the CDR3 is TGTGCCAGCTCACTTTCAACCAGGGAGAATGAAAAACTGTTTTTT. Its protein is CASSLSTRENEKLFF.

J is TRBJ1-4 and V is TRBV11-2, with a weak D call TRBD1 (5 bases). Trimming left V 5 bases short and J 4 bases short, with 14 bases between. Germline V gene lookup returns CDR1 SGHAT and CDR2 FQNNGV. This CDR3 is built from 15 residues. The DNA for the CDR3 is TGTGCCAGCAGCCCCCCGGGGCGGCTTAATGAAAAACTGTTTTTT. This gives the protein CASSPPGRLNEKLFF.

This clone came up once. The chain recombines TRBV5-6 with TRBJ2-3; 8 bases are shared with TRBD2. The CDR3 has 18 residues. Trimming at V came to 4 bases and at J to 0 bases, leaving 13 bases not matched to a gene. Germline CDR1 and CDR2: SGHDT and YYEEEE. The CDR3 protein is CASSRLSGGISSTDTQYF. The CDR3 DNA is TGTGCCAGCAGCCGCCTAAGCGGGGGTATTTCTAGCACAGATACGCAGTATTTT.

CDR3 residues: CATSGTLTQETQYF. CDR3 DNA: TGTGCCACTTCCGGGACTCTCACACAAGAGACCCAGTACTTC. This chain connects TRBV15 to TRBJ2-5; D perhaps matches TRBD2 (6 bases). The CDR3 contains 14 residues. Germline loops: CDR1 LNHNV, CDR2 YYDKDF (reference sequence). Trimming left V 9 bases short and J 2 bases short, with 16 bases between.

The V and J genes are TRBV10-3 and TRBJ2-1; 10 bases fit TRBD1. The CDR3 spans 14 residues. Germline CDR1 is ENHRY and CDR2 is SYGVKD. The V segment lost 5 bases and the J segment 10 bases; nucleotides outside the gene matches: 8. CDR3 loop: CAISPGQGNLEQFF. DNA for the CDR3: TGTGCCATCAGTCCGGGACAGGGGAATCTGGAGCAGTTCTTC.

The rearrangement links TRBV15 to TRBJ2-7, with D unclear. V lost 0 bases, J lost 5 bases, and 8 bases lay in between. Germline CDR1 is LNHNV and CDR2 is YYDKDF (reference sequence). The CDR3 contains 13 residues. The CDR3 nucleotides read TGTGCCACCAGCAGAGATCGAAAGCACGAGCAGTACTTC. It codes for CATSRDRKHEQYF.

J is TRBJ2-3 and V is TRBV6-1, with 8 bases fitting TRBD2. This CDR3 is 12 amino acids long. The V and J ends lost 3 bases and 9 bases, in that order; junction bases with no gene match: 2. Germline CDR1 and CDR2: MNHNS and SASEGT. CDR3 bases: TGTGCCAGCAGTGACTGGACTAGCACGCAGTATTTT. Translation: CASSDWTSTQYF.

V is TRBV9 and J is TRBJ1-1; D ambiguous. CDR1 is SGDLS and CDR2 is YYNGEE in the germline V gene. With 4 bases removed from V and 6 bases from J, the gap between germline ends came to 10 bases. The CDR3 runs 12 residues. CDR3 sequence reads: CASSPSGAEAFF. CDR3 nucleotides: TGTGCCAGCAGCCCCTCGGGCGCTGAAGCTTTCTTT.

The genes are TRBV30 and TRBJ1-1; no clear D gene. CDR1 and CDR2 from the germline V gene are GTSNPN and SVGIG (reference sequence). V gave up 2 bases and J gave up 0 bases, with 10 bases separating them. This CDR3 spans 14 amino acids. CDR3 sequence (DNA): TGTGCCTGGAGTTGGCGGGTTATGAACACTGAAGCTTTCTTT. Its translation is CAWSWRVMNTEAFF.